Following are 23 T cell receptor beta chains from one sample sequenced in a study of radiation and T cells in renal cell carcinoma. Clones were read by immunoSEQ multiplex PCR, and TCRdb kept only the in-frame ones, dropping some. The sample consists of some 120,000 clones, about 88% of them appearing once. Time point noted: blood 2 weeks post-SBRT. Treatment noted: 15 Gy SBRT to primary tumor, nephrectomy 4 weeks later. The specimen was blood, collected from a patient whose treatment included radiotherapy and nephrectomy. All receptors derive from a woman between 65 and 79 years old with renal cell carcinoma.

Notes on this clone: The sample contains more than one DNA sequence encoding this CDR3. The chain couples TRBV2 to TRBJ2-7; TRBD2 matches 9 bases. The CDR3 sequence is 14 residues long. Germline V gene lookup returns CDR1 SNHLY and CDR2 FYNNEI. Trimming removed 5 bases from V and 6 bases from J; junction bases left unmatched: 8. The CDR3 sequence is CASSFSGGLAEQYF. The CDR3 coding sequence is TGTGCCAGCAGTTTTAGCGGGGGACTCGCCGAGCAGTACTTC.

V and J are TRBV4-3 and TRBJ1-6; 10 bases line up with TRBD1. The CDR3 loop spans 15 amino acids. CDR1 LGHNA and CDR2 YSLEER come from the germline V gene. V was pared by 4 bases and J by 7 bases, with 4 bases of the junction left unmatched. CDR3 loop: CASSRDRGGNSPLHF. In nucleotides, the CDR3 is TGCGCCAGCAGCCGGGACAGGGGTGGGAATTCACCCCTCCACTTT.

This clone was picked up a small number of times. V and J are TRBV11-1 and TRBJ1-6, with D perhaps matching TRBD1 (5 bases). This CDR3 is 14 amino acids long. Per germline, CDR1 SGHAT and CDR2 FQDESV (reference sequence). V was trimmed by 2 bases and J by 7 bases, leaving 9 bases between them. The CDR3 bases are TGTGCCAGCAGCTTATCGACAGCCAATTCACCCCTCCACTTT. Its protein product is CASSLSTANSPLHF.

In its sample, this clone was seen a few times. CDR3 region: CASSQDRFQPQHF. As DNA, the CDR3 is TGTGCCAGCAGCCAAGATCGGTTTCAGCCCCAGCATTTT. V and J are TRBV4-2 and TRBJ1-5; D remains unclear. The CDR3 is 13 residues long. Deletions cut 0 bases from V and 6 bases from J, with 6 bases between. Germline lookup yields CDR1 LGHNA and CDR2 YNFKEQ.

This chain connects TRBV6-5 to TRBJ1-3; weak D call: TRBD1 (5 bases). The CDR3 runs to 14 residues. V was trimmed by 6 bases and J by 0 bases, leaving 9 bases between them. Germline V gene data show CDR1 as MNHEY and CDR2 as SVGAGI. DNA for the CDR3: TGTGCCAGCAGCCAGGGATTCTCTGGAAACACCATATATTTT. The encoded protein is CASSQGFSGNTIYF.

The rearrangement links TRBV5-1 to TRBJ1-1, with 7 bases matching TRBD1. V shed 5 bases, J shed 5 bases, and the junction held 9 bases outside the gene matches. CDR1 is SGHRS, CDR2 YFSETQ, per germline. The CDR3 totals 14 residues. The CDR3 protein is CASSPGAGGTEAFF. The CDR3 nucleotides read TGCGCCAGCAGTCCGGGGGCAGGGGGGACTGAAGCTTTCTTT.

The gene calls are TRBV5-1 and TRBJ1-2; possibly TRBD1 for D (6 bases). V lost 4 bases and J 4 bases, leaving 11 bases between the germline ends. This CDR3 is 13 amino acids long. CDR1 SGHRS and CDR2 YFSETQ come from the germline V gene. CDR3 sequence reads: CASSTADSYGYTF. The DNA for the CDR3 is TGCGCCAGCAGCACCGCGGACAGCTATGGCTACACCTTC.

This chain uses TRBV6-6 with TRBJ1-6, with D possibly being TRBD1 (5 bases). The CDR3 runs to 16 residues. Trimming removed 2 bases at V and 6 bases at J, with 14 bases between. Germline assignment: CDR1 MNHNY and CDR2 SVGAGI (reference sequence). In nucleotides, the CDR3 is TGTGCCAGCAGTTACCGGGTGTCAGGGCGTAATTCACCCCTCCACTTT. Translating gives CASSYRVSGRNSPLHF.

CDR3 sequence (DNA): TGCGCCAGCAGTCCGGGACAGGGGACCTACGAGCAGTACTTC. Its translation: CASSPGQGTYEQYF. The chain recombines TRBV23-1 with TRBJ2-7; 10 nucleotides align to TRBD1. TRBV23-1 is filed as an ORF, its function uncertain. V was pared by 4 bases and J by 2 bases, with 2 bases of the junction left unmatched. The CDR3 spans 14 residues.

The chain recombines TRBV30 with TRBJ2-5, with 7 bases fitting TRBD1. Trimming cost V 4 bases and J 5 bases; bases outside gene matches: 10. The germline CDR1 and CDR2 sequences are GTSNPN and SVGIG (reference sequence). The CDR3 runs 14 residues. The CDR3 is CAWMTGFGVETQYF. CDR3 sequence (DNA): TGTGCCTGGATGACAGGGTTTGGGGTGGAGACCCAGTACTTC.

The chain has TRBV12-5 and TRBJ2-3; the match to TRBD2 covers 7 bases. Germline V gives CDR1 LGHNT, CDR2 FRNRAP. The CDR3 length is 17 residues. V shed 1 base and J 2 bases; nucleotides not matched to a gene: 9. The CDR3 is CASGLGQGSGLTDTQYF. The CDR3 DNA is TGTGCTAGTGGTTTGGGGCAAGGTAGCGGGCTCACAGATACGCAGTATTTT.

V gene TRBV19 combines with J gene TRBJ1-1, with 7 bases fitting TRBD1. The V and J ends lost 7 bases and 4 bases, in that order; junction bases with no gene match: 9. Germline CDR1 and CDR2: LNHDA and SQIVND (reference sequence). The CDR3 extends over 14 amino acids. CDR3 amino acids: CASKEGGGGTEAFF. The CDR3 bases are TGTGCCAGTAAAGAAGGGGGCGGAGGCACTGAAGCTTTCTTT.

The chain couples TRBV5-1 to TRBJ2-2; 10 bases are shared with TRBD2. The CDR3 totals 16 residues. V was clipped by 1 base and J by 6 bases; unmatched bases: 6. Germline values: CDR1 SGHRS, CDR2 YFSETQ. CDR3 protein: CASSLRSSGGPGELFF. The CDR3 nucleotides are TGCGCCAGCAGCTTGAGGTCTAGCGGGGGACCCGGGGAGCTGTTTTTT.

V gene TRBV19 combines with J gene TRBJ1-2; TRBD1 aligns across 9 bases. The trim removed 9 bases at V and 5 bases at J, leaving 7 bases unmatched. The CDR3 loop spans 13 amino acids. The germline CDR1 and CDR2 sequences are LNHDA and SQIVND (reference sequence). The CDR3 nucleotides read TGTGCCAGCCGGGACAGGGCACGGTATGGCTACACCTTC. This gives the protein CASRDRARYGYTF.

The gene calls are TRBV5-6 and TRBJ2-2; TRBD1 might be the D (5 bases). Germline CDR1 and CDR2: SGHDT and YYEEEE. Trimming shortened V by 3 bases and J by 5 bases, and 11 bases separated the two germline ends. The CDR3 consists of 14 residues. CDR3 bases: TGTGCCAGCAGCTCGTTGGCAGGGACCGGGGAGCTGTTTTTT. The encoded protein is CASSSLAGTGELFF.

V usage is TRBV19 and J usage is TRBJ1-5; D might be TRBD1 (6 bases). CDR1 is LNHDA and CDR2 is SQIVND in the germline V gene (reference sequence). V was trimmed by 1 base and J by 5 bases, leaving 15 bases between them. This CDR3 is built from 16 residues. CDR3 sequence (DNA): TGTGCCAGTAGTATAGGGCAGGGGTTTGTAGATCAGCCCCAGCATTTT. Protein sequence: CASSIGQGFVDQPQHF.

The CDR3 DNA is TGTGCCAGCTCACTGCTAGCGGGCAGGGTCGCCATGAACACTGAAGCTTTCTTT. It specifies CASSLLAGRVAMNTEAFF. The chain joins TRBV18 to TRBJ1-1; TRBD1 is a possible D gene (5 bases). Trimming stripped 4 bases from V and 0 bases from J, with 21 bases between. CDR1 KGHSH and CDR2 LQKENI come from the germline V gene. This CDR3 is built from 18 residues.

The J gene is TRBJ1-2, the V gene TRBV6-5; D is ambiguous. This CDR3 comprises 13 residues. V dropped 6 bases and J dropped 0 bases, with 8 bases sitting between them. Per germline, CDR1 MNHEY and CDR2 SVGAGI. The CDR3 nucleotides read TGTGCCAGCAGCTCCAATCCTAACTATGGCTACACCTTC. Translation gives CASSSNPNYGYTF.

V is TRBV6-5 and J is TRBJ1-5; TRBD1 agrees at 9 bases. Germline V lookup: CDR1 MNHEY, CDR2 SVGAGI. V lost 6 bases and J lost 4; bases outside the gene matches: 7. The CDR3 covers 15 residues. DNA for the CDR3: TGTGCCAGCAGGCCCGGACAGGGGTTTAATCAGCCCCAGCATTTT. Protein: CASRPGQGFNQPQHF.

This sequence joins TRBV19 and TRBJ2-7, with D possibly being TRBD1 or TRBD2 (5 bases each). V lost 3 bases, J lost 2 bases, and 8 bases lay in between. The germline V gene encodes CDR1 LNHDA and CDR2 SQIVND (reference sequence). The CDR3 runs 13 residues. The CDR3 protein is CASSIRDAYEQYF. The CDR3 DNA is TGTGCCAGTAGTATCAGGGACGCCTACGAGCAGTACTTC.

The rearrangement joins TRBV9 to TRBJ2-3; TRBD2 matches 13 bases. After removal of 4 bases from V and 6 bases from J, the junction contained 11 bases not matched to a gene. The CDR3 covers 17 residues. From germline, CDR1 is SGDLS and CDR2 YYNGEE. CDR3 sequence: CASSLRLAGGLMDTQYF. The CDR3 DNA sequence: TGTGCCAGCAGCCTGAGACTAGCGGGGGGCCTAATGGATACGCAGTATTTT. The full variable domain, its missing parts supplied by reference TRBV9 and TRBJ2-3, is DSGVTQTPKHLITATGQRVTLRCSPRSGDLSVYWYQQSLDQGLQFLIQYYNGEERAKGNILERFSAQQFPDLHSELNLSSLELGDSALYFCASSLRLAGGLMDTQYFGPGTRLTVL.

V usage is TRBV28 and J usage is TRBJ1-1; D is unresolved. The CDR3 loop spans 11 amino acids. Germline CDR1 and CDR2: MDHEN and SYDVKM. Trimming took off 7 bases at V and 10 bases at J, with 13 bases between the two ends. The CDR3 bases are TGTGCCAGCAAGCACTCAGAGGGAGCTTTCTTT. Protein: CASKHSEGAFF.

This clone appeared a few times. The J gene is TRBJ1-5, the V gene TRBV6-5; TRBD1 matches at 7 bases. Germline V gene lookup returns CDR1 MNHEY and CDR2 SVGAGI. The CDR3 is 15 amino acids. CDR3 amino acids: CAPARGRGYHQPQHF. CDR3 coding DNA: TGTGCTCCAGCGAGGGGCAGGGGGTATCATCAGCCCCAGCATTTT.